This T cell receptor beta chain originates from a study of blood T cell repertoires in COVID-19. About the study: Samples came from the United States, Italy and Spain, spanning acute and convalescent COVID-19. Nucleic acid was either cDNA or gDNA, and it came from T cells, B-cell-depleted T cells, or PBMCs.

Authors' methods: By means of reference gene primer amplification, nucleated cell counts were estimated. The method was immunoSEQ multiplex PCR; TCRdb's version includes in-frame clones alone and lacks a portion of them. V and J calls and clone size are given by that table; D and trimming were obtained from the DNA. Of approximately 260,000 clones detected, roughly 84% appear once; the ten largest clones hold around 2.2%. Trimming took 10 bases from V and 3 from J, leaving 19 bases between them. Per the germline V gene, CDR1 is LGHNT and CDR2 is FRNRAP. There are 15 residues in the CDR3. The receptor's source is a woman between 40 and 50 years old who had recovered from COVID-19. Sequenced input: peripheral blood. The chain couples TRBV12-5 to TRBJ2-1, with a possible D match to TRBD2 (7 bases). CDR3 amino acids: CATGGLAELYNEQFF. The CDR3 DNA sequence: TGTGCTACCGGGGGCCTAGCGGAGCTCTACAATGAGCAGTTCTTC.